Below are 30 T cell receptor beta chains sequenced from a single sample in a study of blood T cell repertoires in COVID-19. The method was immunoSEQ multiplex PCR; TCRdb's version includes in-frame clones alone and lacks a portion of them. The data hold about 100,000 clones, with roughly 83% observed a single time. Sequencing was done on a sample of peripheral blood. All receptors come from an elderly woman with active or convalescent COVID-19.

This chain links TRBV6-1 with TRBJ1-6, with D perhaps matching TRBD1 (5 bases). Germline assignment: CDR1 MNHNS and CDR2 SASEGT. The length of the CDR3 is 14 residues. V gave up 0 bases and J gave up 9 bases, with 9 bases separating them. The CDR3 region has the DNA TGTGCCAGCAGTGAAGCGTACGGGGGTTCACCCCTCCACTTT. Protein sequence: CASSEAYGGSPLHF.

This chain joins TRBV6-6 and TRBJ2-2; no definite D call. Looked up from germline, CDR1 is MNHNY and CDR2 is SVGAGI (reference sequence). Trimming took 4 bases from V and 5 from J, leaving 8 bases between them. This CDR3 region has 13 residues. CDR3 DNA: TGTGCCAGCAGTTCTGGAGATACCGGGGAGCTGTTTTTT. Protein: CASSSGDTGELFF.

This chain links TRBV14 with TRBJ1-2; D remains unclear. Germline-derived CDR1 and CDR2 are SGHDN and FVKESK. V lost 1 base, J lost 4 bases, and 16 bases lay in between. The CDR3 totals 16 residues. The CDR3 loop reads CASSQVGGIPFYGYTF. Here the CDR3 DNA reads TGTGCCAGCAGCCAAGTTGGCGGAATACCCTTCTATGGCTACACCTTC.

The V gene is TRBV2, the J gene TRBJ2-7; 9 bases match TRBD1. The trim removed 7 bases at V and 4 bases at J, leaving 20 bases unmatched. Germline CDR1 and CDR2: SNHLY and FYNNEI. The CDR3 extends over 18 amino acids. The CDR3 sequence is CASTEGTGTVRNPYEQYF. In nucleotides, the CDR3 is TGTGCCAGCACCGAAGGGACAGGGACCGTGAGAAACCCATACGAGCAGTACTTC. The complete variable domain, with remaining parts taken from reference TRBV2 and TRBJ2-7, reads EPEVTQTPSHQVTQMGQEVILRCVPISNHLYFYWYRQILGQKVEFLVSFYNNEISEKSEIFDDQFSVERPDGSNFTLKIRSTKLEDSAMYFCASTEGTGTVRNPYEQYFGPGTRLTVT.

The chain is built from TRBV6-2 or TRBV6-3 and TRBJ2-1, with D possibly TRBD2 on 6 matching bases. The CDR3 totals 14 residues. With 2 bases removed from V and 3 bases from J, the gap between germline ends came to 8 bases. The germline CDR1 and CDR2 sequences are MNHEY and SVGEGT. The DNA for the CDR3 is TGTGCCAGCAGTTACGGCGGGGTCTACAATGAGCAGTTCTTC. This translates into CASSYGGVYNEQFF.

The rearrangement links TRBV28 to TRBJ1-6; 10 positions match TRBD1. V was pared by 3 bases and J by 9 bases, with 5 bases of the junction left unmatched. The CDR3 extends over 15 amino acids. From germline, CDR1 is MDHEN and CDR2 SYDVKM. The CDR3 nucleotides are TGTGCCAGCAGTTTGGGGGACAGGGGTGCTTCACCCCTCCACTTT. Protein: CASSLGDRGASPLHF.

V gene TRBV9 combines with J gene TRBJ2-1; D may be TRBD2 (6 bases). From germline, CDR1 is SGDLS and CDR2 YYNGEE. The CDR3 has 15 residues. The V end lost 7 bases, the J end lost 7 bases, and 21 bases lay between the germline ends. The CDR3 region has the DNA TGTGCCAGCTCGGGGTCGGGACTTCTCACGAATGAGCAGTTCTTC. Its translation is CASSGSGLLTNEQFF. Full variable domain (missing parts from reference TRBV9 and TRBJ2-1): DSGVTQTPKHLITATGQRVTLRCSPRSGDLSVYWYQQSLDQGLQFLIQYYNGEERAKGNILERFSAQQFPDLHSELNLSSLELGDSALYFCASSGSGLLTNEQFFGPGTRLTVL.

J is TRBJ1-4 and V is TRBV28; D gene uncertain. The germline V and J ends were trimmed by 5 bases and 16 bases, with 20 bases remaining between them. Germline assignment: CDR1 MDHEN and CDR2 SYDVKM. The CDR3 contains 13 residues. CDR3 sequence: CASSPEGSRAAFF. The CDR3 coding sequence is TGTGCCAGCAGTCCCGAGGGCTCACGTGCTGCGTTTTTT.

The chain recombines TRBV5-1 with TRBJ2-7; TRBD1 matches 7 bases. This CDR3 contains 14 residues. J was trimmed by 4 bases and V by 4 bases; bases with no gene match: 8. Germline V gene data show CDR1 as SGHRS and CDR2 as YFSETQ. This chain's CDR3 is CASSPQGQSYEQYF. Written as DNA, the CDR3 is TGCGCCAGCAGCCCTCAGGGACAGTCATACGAGCAGTACTTC.

This clone was observed a few times. The chain uses TRBV6-5 and TRBJ1-2; D is ambiguous. Per the germline V gene, CDR1 is MNHEY and CDR2 is SVGAGI. There are 15 residues in the CDR3. Trimming took off 1 base at V and 0 bases at J, with 9 bases between the two ends. This CDR3 is CASSYYQVANYGYTF. CDR3 in DNA: TGTGCCAGCAGTTACTACCAGGTCGCTAACTATGGCTACACCTTC.

The V call is TRBV5-1, the J call TRBJ2-1; the match to TRBD2 covers 8 bases. CDR3 length: 14 residues. Germline V CDR1 and CDR2: SGHRS, YFSETQ. The V gene end was trimmed by 0 bases and the J gene end by 6 bases; junction bases not matched to a gene: 2. The CDR3 protein is CASSLAGGPNEQFF. CDR3 DNA sequence: TGCGCCAGCAGCTTGGCGGGGGGGCCCAATGAGCAGTTCTTC.

The gene calls are TRBV3-1 (or the pseudogene TRBV3-2) and TRBJ1-3; 8 nucleotides align to TRBD1. V lost 3 bases, J lost 5 bases, and 9 bases stayed unmatched. The CDR3 is 16 amino acids. Germline CDR1 and CDR2: LGHDT and YNNKEL (reference sequence). The CDR3 DNA reads as TGTGCCAGCAGCCAGGGAACAGGGGGTGTTCGAAACACCATATATTTT. Translation: CASSQGTGGVRNTIYF.

The V gene is TRBV7-6, the J gene TRBJ1-1; D remains ambiguous. Germline assignment: CDR1 SGHVS and CDR2 FNYEAQ. V was trimmed by 0 bases and J by 1 base, leaving 21 bases between them. CDR3 size: 19 residues. In DNA form, the CDR3 reads TGTGCCAGCAGCTTAGCCCTCCGAGGGCCCGGCTATAGGAACACTGAAGCTTTCTTT. It encodes CASSLALRGPGYRNTEAFF.

This chain uses TRBV30 with TRBJ1-6, with 8 bases that match TRBD1. With 3 bases clipped from V and 9 bases from J, the junction kept 10 bases outside the gene matches. The germline CDR1 and CDR2 sequences are GTSNPN and SVGIG (reference sequence). This CDR3 region has 15 residues. The CDR3 reads CAWSRLDRDGSPLHF. For the CDR3, the DNA is TGTGCCTGGAGCCGCCTGGACAGGGACGGTTCACCCCTCCACTTT.

This chain connects TRBV7-3 to TRBJ2-3, with TRBD1 matching 9 bases. Germline V gene data show CDR1 as SGHTA and CDR2 as FQGTGA. Trimming at V came to 1 base and at J to 0 bases, leaving 2 bases not matched to a gene. This CDR3 contains 16 residues. In nucleotides, the CDR3 is TGTGCCAGCAGCTTAAGGGGGACAGGGAGCACAGATACGCAGTATTTT. Translated: CASSLRGTGSTDTQYF.

The chain recombines TRBV24-1 with TRBJ1-5; 8 positions agree with TRBD1. Trimming cost V 9 bases and J 6 bases; bases outside gene matches: 6. The CDR3 is 13 residues long. CDR1 is KGHDR and CDR2 is SFDVKD in the germline V gene. The CDR3 DNA sequence: TGTGCCACCGGGACAGGTCTCGGTCAGCCCCAGCATTTT. It codes for CATGTGLGQPQHF.

The chain has TRBV19 and TRBJ1-5; 10 bases are a match to TRBD1. Germline CDR1 and CDR2: LNHDA and SQIVND (reference sequence). The CDR3 has 21 residues. V was pared by 0 bases and J by 0 bases, with 14 bases of the junction left unmatched. The CDR3 loop is CASSIDPRQGAVSHSNQPQHF. The CDR3 DNA reads TGTGCCAGTAGTATAGACCCCCGACAGGGGGCGGTCTCTCATAGCAATCAGCCCCAGCATTTT.

This sequence joins TRBV7-3 and TRBJ2-3; D is perhaps TRBD1 (6 bases). The CDR3 is made up of 15 amino acids. V lost 2 bases and J 1 base, leaving 10 bases between the germline ends. Germline values: CDR1 SGHTA, CDR2 FQGTGA. The CDR3 region has the DNA TGTGCCAGCAGCTTACAGGGGAGAGGCACAGATACGCAGTATTTT. Residues: CASSLQGRGTDTQYF.

This chain uses TRBV5-1 with TRBJ1-2; TRBD1 aligns across 9 bases. The V and J ends lost 3 bases and 4 bases, in that order; junction bases with no gene match: 7. Germline lookup yields CDR1 SGHRS and CDR2 YFSETQ. The CDR3 length is 15 residues. CDR3 nucleotides: TGCGCCAGCAGCTCGACCACAGGGGGCCCCTATGGCTACACCTTC. Protein product: CASSSTTGGPYGYTF.

This rearrangement joins TRBV5-1 to TRBJ2-1, with D tentatively TRBD1 (5 bases). The CDR3 spans 15 residues. V lost 2 bases to trimming and J lost 6 bases, with 15 bases between them. CDR1 is SGHRS and CDR2 is YFSETQ in the germline V gene. The CDR3 is CASSLTGLPANEQFF. The DNA for the CDR3 is TGCGCCAGCAGCTTAACAGGCCTCCCCGCCAATGAGCAGTTCTTC.

V usage is TRBV24-1 and J usage is TRBJ2-1; 7 bases align to TRBD1. CDR3 length equals 14 residues. Germline loops: CDR1 KGHDR, CDR2 SFDVKD. Trimming cost V 4 bases and J 4 bases; bases outside gene matches: 3. CDR3 sequence: CATSEGDRYNEQFF. CDR3 DNA sequence: TGTGCCACCAGTGAAGGGGACAGATACAATGAGCAGTTCTTC.

The V call is TRBV29-1, the J call TRBJ1-1; D gene ambiguous. The CDR3 runs 13 residues. The germline V and J ends were trimmed by 3 bases and 2 bases, with 10 bases remaining between them. The germline V gene has CDR1 SQVTM and CDR2 ANQGSEA. DNA of the CDR3: TGCAGCGTTGACCTTTCGGGAAACACTGAAGCTTTCTTT. It codes for CSVDLSGNTEAFF.

The chain employs TRBV5-1 and TRBJ1-6; 8 bases match TRBD1. This CDR3 is built from 18 residues. Per the germline V gene, CDR1 is SGHRS and CDR2 is YFSETQ. Trimming removed 0 bases from V and 8 bases from J; junction bases left unmatched: 13. CDR3 protein: CASSLGRLSGGRDSPLHF. DNA for the CDR3: TGCGCCAGCAGCTTGGGGAGGTTGTCAGGGGGCCGAGATTCACCCCTCCACTTT.

The rearrangement uses TRBV28 and TRBJ2-7, with 7 bases identical to TRBD1. Looked up from germline, CDR1 is MDHEN and CDR2 is SYDVKM. The V and J ends lost 6 bases and 1 base, in that order; junction bases with no gene match: 0. This CDR3 region has 12 residues. In nucleotides, the CDR3 is TGTGCCAGCAGCAGGGGGTCCTACGAGCAGTACTTC. Translating gives CASSRGSYEQYF.

The chain couples TRBV27 to TRBJ2-7; 9 bases agree with TRBD1. V gave up 0 bases and J gave up 6 bases; unmatched junction bases: 12. Per germline, CDR1 MNHEY and CDR2 SMNVEV (reference sequence). The CDR3 length is 17 residues. The CDR3: CASSLSSGGTGMGEQYF. CDR3 bases: TGTGCCAGCAGTTTATCGTCCGGGGGGACAGGGATGGGCGAGCAGTACTTC.

The chain employs TRBV2 and TRBJ1-6; 12 nucleotides align to TRBD1. Germline V CDR1 and CDR2: SNHLY, FYNNEI. Losses at the gene ends were 5 bases for V and 1 base for J; bases not matched to a gene: 12. The CDR3 is made up of 20 amino acids. CDR3 sequence: CASSSTGTGGKASYNSPLHF. The DNA for the CDR3 is TGTGCCAGCAGTAGCACCGGGACAGGGGGCAAGGCTTCCTATAATTCACCCCTCCACTTT.

The chain has TRBV20-1 and TRBJ1-5; no definite D call. The CDR3 consists of 14 residues. Germline CDR1 reads DFQATT; CDR2 reads SNEGSKA (reference sequence). V was shortened by 3 bases and J by 1 base, with 10 bases between the two germline ends. Here the CDR3 reads CSASLSESNQPQHF. The DNA for the CDR3 is TGCAGTGCTAGTTTGTCAGAAAGCAATCAGCCCCAGCATTTT.

A single count supports this clone. CDR3 nucleotide sequence: TGTGCCAGTAGTAGAAACAGGGATTTCGCAGATACGCAGTATTTT. Its translation: CASSRNRDFADTQYF. J is TRBJ2-3 and V is TRBV19, with D possibly TRBD1 on 6 matching bases. The CDR3 loop spans 15 amino acids. Trimming pared 4 bases from V and 4 bases from J, leaving 15 bases between. Germline-derived CDR1 and CDR2 are LNHDA and SQIVND (reference sequence). The entire variable domain, with the rest obtained from reference TRBV19 and TRBJ2-3, is as follows: DGGITQSPKYLFRKEGQNVTLSCEQNLNHDAMYWYRQDPGQGLRLIYYSQIVNDFQKGDIAEGYSVSREKKESFPLTVTSAQKNPTAFYLCASSRNRDFADTQYFGPGTRLTVL.

For the CDR3, the DNA is TGTGCCAGCAGCCCCGACGGGTCGGGACAGTTCTTAGCCGGGGAGCTGTTTTTT. It codes for CASSPDGSGQFLAGELFF. The chain uses TRBV7-2 and TRBJ2-2, with 7 bases aligning to TRBD1. In germline, CDR1 is SGHTA, CDR2 FQGNSA. The CDR3 consists of 18 residues. V trimming: 5 bases; J trimming: 6 bases; junction bases outside the gene matches: 18.

The V gene is TRBV19, the J gene TRBJ1-5; maybe TRBD1 (6 bases). CDR3 length equals 15 residues. The germline V gene encodes CDR1 LNHDA and CDR2 SQIVND (reference sequence). Trimming stripped 5 bases from V and 0 bases from J, with 11 bases between. The CDR3 DNA reads as TGTGCCAGTAGTCCCGACAGGAATAGCAATCAGCCCCAGCATTTT. Its translation: CASSPDRNSNQPQHF.